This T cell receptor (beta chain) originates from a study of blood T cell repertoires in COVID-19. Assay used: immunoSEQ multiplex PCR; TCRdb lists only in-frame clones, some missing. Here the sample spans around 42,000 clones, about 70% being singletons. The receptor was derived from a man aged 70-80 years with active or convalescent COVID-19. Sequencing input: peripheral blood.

The DNA of the CDR3 is TGTGCCAGTTTTGAGCGGGGGGGCCCTAACACCGGGGAGCTGTTTTTT. Amino acid sequence: CASFERGGPNTGELFF. The chain recombines TRBV19 with TRBJ2-2; 10 bases line up with TRBD2. This CDR3 contains 16 residues. Germline-derived CDR1 and CDR2 are LNHDA and SQIVND (reference sequence). With 8 bases clipped from V and 2 bases from J, the junction kept 8 bases outside the gene matches.